This T cell receptor beta chain was documented in a study of shared clonotypes between healthy human individuals. The naive CD8 fraction comprised CD45RO-negative cells positively selected for CCR7 and excluded terminally differentiated effector memory CD45RA+ cells. Each of the donors was a healthy adult who was HIV-negative and had not had a recent acute infection or vaccination. CDR3 size: 12 residues. The germline CDR1 and CDR2 sequences are SGHAT and FQNNGV. With 2 bases removed from V and 11 bases from J, the gap between germline ends came to 11 bases. Genomic DNA of each subset was evenly split across several immunoSEQ plates. Libraries were prepared by immunoSEQ multiplex PCR; TCRdb keeps only in-frame clonotypes and omits some of them. The data show some 2.1 million clones, approximately 95% seen once.

The material sequenced was naive CD8+ T cells sorted from blood. The chain couples TRBV11-2 to TRBJ2-3; D perhaps matches TRBD1 (5 bases). The origin of this receptor is a man between 18 and 35 years old in good health. In nucleotides, the CDR3 is TGTGCCAGCAGCTTATCCTCCAGGGAGCAGTATTTT. Translating gives CASSLSSREQYF.